A selection of T cell receptor beta chains follows, all from one sample in a study of Ad26.COV2.S vaccination and SARS-CoV-2 variants. The method was immunoSEQ multiplex PCR; TCRdb's version includes in-frame clones alone and lacks a portion of them. The table includes fewer than 600,000 clones, 80% to 90% detected once. This specimen consisted of peripheral blood, obtained in a trial of Ad26.COV2.S vaccine versus placebo. Receptors originate from a person aged 18-65 years who received the Ad26.COV2.S COVID-19 vaccine or a placebo. CDR3s include the opening cysteine and the closing phenylalanine or tryptophan. The D gene is left open where the match is weak. The size of a clone is reported for some rows only, either as once, few or many, or as a class for expanded clones.

clone_size j_call v_call d_call cdr3_nt cdr3_aa
. TRBJ1-1 TRBV18 . TGTGCCAGCTCACCAGGGGCCCAGAACACTGAAGCTTTCTTT CASSPGAQNTEAFF
. TRBJ2-7 TRBV27 . TGTGCCAGCAGTGGACGACCCCGCTACGAGCAGTACTTC CASSGRPRYEQYF
. TRBJ2-5 TRBV5-1 TRBD1 TGCGCCAGCAGCCCCTGGACAGGGGCAGAGACCCAGTACTTC CASSPWTGAETQYF
. TRBJ1-3 TRBV6-5 . TGTGCCAGCAGTTCGACAGTCTCTGGAAACACCATATATTTT CASSSTVSGNTIYF
. TRBJ1-1 TRBV18 . TGTGCCAGCTCGCCACAGTCCATGAACACTGAAGCTTTCTTT CASSPQSMNTEAFF
. TRBJ1-4 TRBV19 . TGTGCCAGTAGTACCGGCGCAACTAATGAAAAACTGTTTTTT CASSTGATNEKLFF
once TRBJ2-2 TRBV10-2 . TGCGCCAGCAATCACCAGAGAACCGGGGAGCTGTTTTTT CASNHQRTGELFF
few TRBJ1-2 TRBV4-2 TRBD1 TGTGCCAGCAGCCACTGGACAGGGACCAGCGGTGGCTACACCTTC CASSHWTGTSGGYTF
. TRBJ1-1 TRBV5-1 . TGCGCCAGCAGCTTGGCTGGAACGGGAGGGAAAGGAACTGAAGCTTTCTTT CASSLAGTGGKGTEAFF
. TRBJ1-3 TRBV30 . TGTGCCTGGAGTGTCCGGACTACCATATATTTT CAWSVRTTIYF
. TRBJ2-7 TRBV6-2/TRBV6-3 . TGTGCCAGCAGTTATTGGCCTCCTGGGACGGTCTCCTACGAGCAGTACTTC CASSYWPPGTVSYEQYF
few TRBJ1-2 TRBV20-1 TRBD1 TGCAGGGTCCAGGGGGACAATGGCTACACCTTC CRVQGDNGYTF
. TRBJ1-5 TRBV28 . TGTGCCAGCAGTTTACTCCTCCGTAAGGGCGGCAATCAGCCCCAGCATTTT CASSLLLRKGGNQPQHF